These 29 T cell receptor beta chains share one sample of origin, sequenced in a study of early T cells in non-severe SARS-CoV-2 infection. Via MiXCR, TCRdb re-called the 5' RACE reads, giving one row per CDR3 protein. The sample lists some 81,000 distinct CDR3 sequences; roughly 9.6% were seen once. Source material: whole blood. Receptors were obtained from an adult who was a healthcare worker with PCR-confirmed SARS-CoV-2 infection or an uninfected control (not recorded which).

This clonotype was counted at least ten times. CDR3 nucleotide sequence: TGTGCCTCCTGGTACTCTGGGGCCAACGTCCTGACTTTC. Translation: CASWYSGANVLTF. This chain connects TRBV19 to TRBJ2-6; D gene uncertain. The CDR3 consists of 13 residues. V was cut by 11 bases and J by 0 bases, with 8 bases left in between. Germline V gives CDR1 LNHDA, CDR2 SQIVND (reference sequence).

The genes are TRBV7-3 and TRBJ2-3; D remains ambiguous. CDR3 length: 14 amino acids. V lost 1 base and J lost 4, with 9 bases in between. Germline-derived CDR1 and CDR2 are SGHTA and FQGTGA. The DNA for the CDR3 is TGTGCCAGCAGCTTAAATAGCCTGGCAGATACGCAGTATTTT. Protein sequence: CASSLNSLADTQYF.

The table lists this clonotype with many counts. V is TRBV5-1 and J is TRBJ2-7, with a weak D call TRBD2 (5 bases). The germline CDR1 and CDR2 sequences are SGHRS and YFSETQ. The CDR3 sequence is 12 residues long. V lost 4 bases to trimming and J lost 3 bases, with 8 bases between them. Here the CDR3 reads CASSSGGYEQYF. In nucleotides, the CDR3 is TGCGCCAGCAGCAGCGGCGGCTACGAGCAGTACTTC.

This clonotype has a count of ten or more. The chain carries TRBV20-1 and TRBJ2-7, with 10 bases identical to TRBD2. V lost 1 base, J lost 6 bases, and 3 bases stayed unmatched. Germline lookup yields CDR1 DFQATT and CDR2 SNEGSKA (reference sequence). The CDR3 loop spans 13 amino acids. The CDR3 is CSARASGSGEQYF. The CDR3 DNA follows: TGCAGTGCTAGAGCTAGCGGGAGCGGCGAGCAGTACTTC.

The chain recombines TRBV4-1 with TRBJ2-5; unclear D gene. V was shortened by 0 bases and J by 7 bases, with 12 bases between the two germline ends. Germline CDR1 and CDR2: MGHRA and YSYEKL. CDR3 length equals 14 residues. The CDR3: CASSQESRIGTQYF. CDR3 coding DNA: TGCGCCAGCAGCCAAGAGTCCAGGATTGGGACCCAGTACTTC.

The genes are TRBV7-6 and TRBJ2-1, with D unresolved. Trimming shortened V by 5 bases and J by 0 bases, and 8 bases separated the two germline ends. This CDR3 has 14 residues. Per the germline V gene, CDR1 is SGHVS and CDR2 is FNYEAQ. For the CDR3, the DNA is TGTGCCAGCAGCCCTTATAGCTCCTACAATGAGCAGTTCTTC. Translating it yields CASSPYSSYNEQFF.

The chain uses TRBV18 and TRBJ1-1, with D possibly matching TRBD1 (5 bases). V lost 0 bases and J lost 0, with 8 bases in between. This CDR3 is built from 15 residues. The germline CDR1 and CDR2 sequences are KGHSH and LQKENI. The CDR3 region has the DNA TGTGCCAGCTCACCACCCGGGGGACTGAACACTGAAGCTTTCTTT. This gives the protein CASSPPGGLNTEAFF.

This clonotype appeared a few times. The chain recombines TRBV10-3 with TRBJ2-2; possibly TRBD2 for D (6 bases). The CDR3 runs to 15 residues. V shed 8 bases and J shed 0 bases, with 13 bases lying between them. Germline V gene lookup returns CDR1 ENHRY and CDR2 SYGVKD. The CDR3 loop reads CAIRGTRPNTGELFF. CDR3 nucleotides: TGTGCCATCCGGGGGACCCGGCCGAACACCGGGGAGCTGTTTTTT.

In this sample, this clonotype turned up a few times. V is TRBV5-1 and J is TRBJ2-3, with no clear D. V dropped 0 bases and J dropped 0 bases, with 8 bases sitting between them. Germline V gives CDR1 SGHRS, CDR2 YFSETQ. CDR3 length: 15 amino acids. CDR3 DNA sequence: TGCGCCAGCAGCTTGGATCATACTAGCACAGATACGCAGTATTTT. Translation: CASSLDHTSTDTQYF. Full variable domain (remainder filled in from reference TRBV5-1 and TRBJ2-3): KAGVTQTPRYLIKTRGQQVTLSCSPISGHRSVSWYQQTPGQGLQFLFEYFSETQRNKGNFPGRFSGRQFSNSRSEMNVSTLELGDSALYLCASSLDHTSTDTQYFGPGTRLTVL.

At least ten counts were recorded for this clonotype. This chain joins TRBV18 and TRBJ2-7; 12 positions match TRBD2. J gave up 5 bases and V 2 bases, and 4 bases lay outside the gene matches. The germline V gene encodes CDR1 KGHSH and CDR2 LQKENI. The CDR3 is 15 residues long. The CDR3 DNA reads as TGTGCCAGCTCACCAAGGACTAGCGGGACGGACGAGCAGTACTTC. Translation: CASSPRTSGTDEQYF.

There are a few counts of this clonotype. The chain couples TRBV28 to TRBJ2-1; 7 bases match TRBD2. The germline V gene has CDR1 MDHEN and CDR2 SYDVKM. The CDR3 is made up of 15 amino acids. With 1 base clipped from V and 4 bases from J, the junction kept 4 bases outside the gene matches. CDR3 sequence: CASSLSKGGYNEQFF. CDR3 coding DNA: TGTGCCAGCAGTTTATCGAAGGGAGGGTACAATGAGCAGTTCTTC.

This clonotype has just a few counts. This sequence joins TRBV6-1 and TRBJ2-7; 9 bases are shared with TRBD1. This CDR3 region has 14 residues. V was clipped by 6 bases and J by 3 bases; unmatched bases: 6. From germline, CDR1 is MNHNS and CDR2 SASEGT. The DNA of the CDR3 is TGTGCCAGCAGGAGGACAGGGGACATCTACGAGCAGTACTTC. Translation gives CASRRTGDIYEQYF.

This clonotype was found a few times. The chain couples TRBV19 to TRBJ2-2; no firm D call. From germline, CDR1 is LNHDA and CDR2 SQIVND (reference sequence). V lost 9 bases, J lost 1 base, and 3 bases lay in between. The CDR3 loop spans 11 amino acids. CDR3 DNA: TGTGCCAGCGGGAACACCGGGGAGCTGTTTTTT. This encodes CASGNTGELFF.

This clonotype is medium-sized by share. The CDR3, as DNA: TGCAGTGCTAGAGATCCCCTAGCGGGAGGGCCTTCCTACGAGCAGTACTTC. Translation gives CSARDPLAGGPSYEQYF. The chain has TRBV20-1 and TRBJ2-7; 12 positions match TRBD2. This CDR3 contains 17 residues. Unmatched junction bases numbered 7, after V lost 0 bases and J lost 1 base. The germline V gene encodes CDR1 DFQATT and CDR2 SNEGSKA (reference sequence).

This clonotype has at least ten counts. The V call is TRBV7-9, the J call TRBJ2-7, with TRBD2 matching over 10 bases. Germline assignment: CDR1 SEHNR and CDR2 FQNEAQ (reference sequence). This CDR3 is built from 17 residues. Unmatched junction bases numbered 9, after V lost 4 bases and J lost 0 bases. The CDR3 region is CASSYPPAGGLSYEQYF. CDR3 coding DNA: TGTGCCAGCAGCTACCCCCCAGCGGGAGGGCTCTCCTACGAGCAGTACTTC.

This clonotype was seen ten or more times. The V gene is TRBV2, the J gene TRBJ1-6; D perhaps matches TRBD1 (6 bases). The germline gives CDR1 SNHLY, CDR2 FYNNEI. This CDR3 is built from 14 residues. Trimming removed 5 bases from V and 10 bases from J, with 15 bases in between. The CDR3, as DNA: TGTGCCAGCAGTAACGGACAGATAAAGTCACCCCTCCACTTT. Protein product: CASSNGQIKSPLHF.

This rearrangement joins TRBV6-5 to TRBJ2-7, with TRBD1 matching over 7 bases. The junction had 17 bases not matched to a gene; V was cut back by 6 bases and J by 3 bases. The length of the CDR3 is 17 residues. Germline CDR1 MNHEY, CDR2 SVGAGI. The CDR3 spells CASSSGSGQVSFYEQYF. CDR3 DNA: TGTGCCAGCAGCTCTGGCTCCGGACAGGTATCCTTCTACGAGCAGTACTTC.

The sample holds many counts of this clonotype. The gene calls are TRBV16 and TRBJ2-7; TRBD2 matches at 15 bases. The CDR3 loop spans 17 amino acids. V gave up 0 bases and J gave up 1 base; unmatched junction bases: 1. CDR1 KGHSY and CDR2 FQNENV come from the germline V gene. CDR3: CASSQSGLAGGSYEQYF. The CDR3 DNA reads TGTGCCAGCAGCCAATCTGGACTAGCGGGAGGGTCCTACGAGCAGTACTTC.

This clonotype occurred many times. V and J are TRBV2 and TRBJ2-3; 10 bases line up with TRBD1. The length of the CDR3 is 16 residues. The germline gives CDR1 SNHLY, CDR2 FYNNEI. The junction had 10 bases not matched to a gene; V was cut back by 6 bases and J by 4 bases. This CDR3 reads CASSFVGQGPSDTQYF. The CDR3 DNA is TGTGCCAGCAGCTTTGTGGGACAGGGGCCGTCAGATACGCAGTATTTT. Drawing the rest from reference TRBV2 and TRBJ2-3, the complete variable domain is EPEVTQTPSHQVTQMGQEVILRCVPISNHLYFYWYRQILGQKVEFLVSFYNNEISEKSEIFDDQFSVERPDGSNFTLKIRSTKLEDSAMYFCASSFVGQGPSDTQYFGPGTRLTVL.

There are many counts of this clonotype. The V call is TRBV28, the J call TRBJ1-1; D is unclear. The CDR3 totals 13 residues. The germline gives CDR1 MDHEN, CDR2 SYDVKM. The ends were cut back, 6 bases at V and 4 bases at J, with 12 bases in the middle. CDR3 sequence: CASSPIGRTEAFF. The CDR3 nucleotides are TGTGCCAGCAGCCCGATTGGGCGCACTGAAGCTTTCTTT. Supplemented by reference TRBV28 and TRBJ1-1, the full variable domain reads DVKVTQSSRYLVKRTGEKVFLECVQDMDHENMFWYRQDPGLGLRLIYFSYDVKMKEKGDIPEGYSVSREKKERFSLILESASTNQTSMYLCASSPIGRTEAFFGQGTRLTVV.

This clonotype was recorded many times. The CDR3 spells CSASLPGKSSYEQYF. CDR3 in DNA: TGCAGTGCATCACTACCGGGAAAGAGCTCCTACGAGCAGTACTTC. The chain recombines TRBV20-1 with TRBJ2-7; a possible D gene is TRBD2 (5 bases). The V gene's germline CDR1 is DFQATT and CDR2 SNEGSKA (reference sequence). The CDR3 is 15 residues long. V lost 6 bases and J lost 0, with 18 bases in between.

This clonotype was observed at least ten times. The J gene is TRBJ2-5, the V gene TRBV7-6; 14 bases are shared with TRBD2. Losses at the gene ends were 5 bases for V and 5 bases for J; bases not matched to a gene: 7. The germline gives CDR1 SGHVS, CDR2 FNYEAQ. The CDR3 contains 16 residues. The CDR3 protein is CASSPTSGREVETQYF. CDR3 bases: TGTGCCAGCAGCCCGACTAGCGGGAGGGAGGTTGAGACCCAGTACTTC.

This clonotype was seen many times. The rearrangement joins TRBV3-1 to TRBJ2-7, with D possibly TRBD2 on 5 matching bases. CDR3 length equals 13 residues. In germline, CDR1 is LGHDT, CDR2 YNNKEL (reference sequence). Trimming pared 3 bases from V and 2 bases from J, leaving 8 bases between. The CDR3 region has the DNA TGTGCCAGCAGCCACCAGCGGCCCTACGAGCAGTACTTC. Translating it yields CASSHQRPYEQYF.

This chain uses TRBV12-3 or TRBV12-4 with TRBJ1-1; TRBD1 agrees at 7 bases. This CDR3 region has 15 residues. The J segment lost 1 base and the V segment lost 7 bases, leaving 9 bases of the junction unmatched. The chain's CDR3 is CASTRRGTANTEAFF. DNA of the CDR3: TGTGCCAGCACACGGAGGGGGACAGCGAACACTGAAGCTTTCTTT.

The V call is TRBV4-1, the J call TRBJ1-5; unclear D gene. The germline V gene has CDR1 MGHRA and CDR2 YSYEKL. V was clipped by 3 bases and J by 3 bases, with 6 bases between them. The CDR3 consists of 13 residues. The CDR3 loop reads CASSQETNQPQHF. DNA for the CDR3: TGCGCCAGCAGCCAGGAGACCAATCAGCCCCAGCATTTT.

This clonotype came up a few times. The V call is TRBV20-1, the J call TRBJ2-4, with D uncertain. Trimming pared 5 bases from V and 0 bases from J, leaving 11 bases between. Germline V gives CDR1 DFQATT, CDR2 SNEGSKA (reference sequence). This CDR3 is built from 14 residues. The CDR3 region is CSAQEVLAKNIQYF. The CDR3 nucleotides are TGCAGTGCTCAGGAAGTACTAGCCAAAAACATTCAGTACTTC.

This clonotype showed up just a few times. The chain employs TRBV28 and TRBJ2-7, with D perhaps given as TRBD1 or TRBD2 (5 bases each). Trimming took 8 bases from V and 2 from J, leaving 19 bases between them. Germline assignment: CDR1 MDHEN and CDR2 SYDVKM. This CDR3 has 15 amino acids. The CDR3 nucleotides read TGTGCCAGCGCTAAAACTAGGGGTCTTGCCTACGAGCAGTACTTC. Translated: CASAKTRGLAYEQYF.

The table lists this clonotype with a few counts. The V call is TRBV6-6, the J call TRBJ1-4; D is unresolved. Deletions cut 3 bases from V and 0 bases from J, with 23 bases between. The CDR3 is 20 amino acids. Germline CDR1 and CDR2: MNHNY and SVGAGI (reference sequence). The CDR3 DNA reads as TGTGCCAGCAGTTATCCTCTCTCACGAGGAGGTTCTGCAACTAATGAAAAACTGTTTTTT. Translation: CASSYPLSRGGSATNEKLFF.

As to this clonotype: This is likely a read error, given that the CDR3 carries no conserved phenylalanine or tryptophan at its end. V and J are TRBV20-1 and TRBJ2-1, with TRBD1 identical over 9 bases. Losses at the gene ends were 7 bases for V and 4 bases for J; bases not matched to a gene: 11. Germline lookup yields CDR1 DFQATT and CDR2 SNEGSKA (reference sequence). The CDR3 is 15 residues long. CDR3 in amino acids: CSGDMDRGVYNEQFI. The DNA for the CDR3 is TGCAGTGGGGATATGGACAGGGGCGTTTACAATGAGCAGTTCATC.